The 6 T cell receptor beta chains presented below share a single source sample, sequenced in a study of blood T cells in healthy people across ages. Through a sample-barcoded 5' primer and a J-beta primer mix, a second PCR was run for roughly 7 to 12 cycles. TCRdb reanalysed the 5' RACE reads using MiXCR and keeps one entry per CDR3 protein. Here the sample spans fewer than 750,000 distinct CDR3 sequences, roughly half being singletons. Material for sequencing was blood. The receptors were gathered from a woman of 80 years or more in good health.

V usage is TRBV4-1 and J usage is TRBJ2-2; 8 nucleotides match TRBD2. Trimming at V came to 5 bases and at J to 1 base, leaving 6 bases not matched to a gene. The CDR3 covers 16 residues. Germline assignment: CDR1 MGHRA and CDR2 YSYEKL. CDR3 DNA: TGCGCCAGCAGCGTTAGTGCGGGAGGGAACACCGGGGAGCTGTTTTTT. Protein: CASSVSAGGNTGELFF.

With regard to this clonotype: One end of the junction does not line up with germline, which may come from a read error. The J gene is TRBJ2-1, the V gene TRBV12-3 or TRBV12-4, with a tentative D call TRBD2 (5 bases). CDR3 length: 16 amino acids. DNA for the CDR3: TGTGCCAGCAGTTCCCATGGGAAGGCGGGCTACAGTGAGCAGTTCTTC. Translation: CASSSHGKAGYSEQFF.

This chain uses TRBV29-1 with TRBJ2-1; 14 bases fit TRBD2. The trim removed 7 bases at V and 0 bases at J, leaving 14 bases unmatched. The CDR3 consists of 19 residues. Germline V gene lookup returns CDR1 SQVTM and CDR2 ANQGSEA. CDR3 protein: CSAPGAGLAGAFSYNEQFF. CDR3 sequence (DNA): TGCAGCGCCCCTGGGGCGGGACTAGCGGGAGCTTTCTCCTACAATGAGCAGTTCTTC.

The chain couples TRBV28 to TRBJ2-1, with 7 positions matching TRBD2. The CDR3 is made up of 15 amino acids. Germline CDR1 reads MDHEN; CDR2 reads SYDVKM. J lost 4 bases, V lost 3 bases, and 6 bases had no gene match. The CDR3 protein is CASSLARREYNEQFF. The CDR3 DNA follows: TGTGCCAGCAGTTTGGCGCGGCGGGAGTACAATGAGCAGTTCTTC. The full variable domain, with the rest looked up from reference TRBV28 and TRBJ2-1, is DVKVTQSSRYLVKRTGEKVFLECVQDMDHENMFWYRQDPGLGLRLIYFSYDVKMKEKGDIPEGYSVSREKKERFSLILESASTNQTSMYLCASSLARREYNEQFFGPGTRLTVL.

The table lists this clonotype with many counts. The V gene is TRBV7-9, the J gene TRBJ2-3; TRBD1 matches 7 bases. Germline CDR1 and CDR2: SEHNR and FQNEAQ (reference sequence). The V and J ends lost 5 bases and 9 bases, in that order; junction bases with no gene match: 2. This CDR3 comprises 11 residues. CDR3 sequence: CASSPTGTQYF. Here the CDR3 DNA reads TGTGCCAGCAGCCCGACAGGGACGCAGTATTTT. The full variable domain, completed using reference TRBV7-9 and TRBJ2-3, is DTGVSQNPRHKITKRGQNVTFRCDPISEHNRLYWYRQTLGQGPEFLTYFQNEAQLEKSRLLSDRFSAERPKGSFSTLEIQRTEQGDSAMYLCASSPTGTQYFGPGTRLTVL.

This chain links TRBV25-1 with TRBJ2-3; 9 nucleotides line up with TRBD1. V was pared by 7 bases and J by 0 bases, with 5 bases of the junction left unmatched. Germline V lookup: CDR1 MGHDK, CDR2 SYGVNS. The CDR3 covers 15 residues. The CDR3 coding sequence is TGTGCCAGCATTCCGACAGGGGGTAGCACAGATACGCAGTATTTT. Translation gives CASIPTGGSTDTQYF.